The entry that follows covers one TCR beta chain sequence. Its specificity is unknown. These data come from a study of siplizumab effects on memory and regulatory T cells. Study findings and constraints: Alloreactive sequences from unstimulated CD4+ memory cells fell significantly with siplizumab. Assignment to unstimulated subsets succeeded for only a minor fraction of the alloreactive clones.

Only in-frame clones appear in the TCRdb table, and some are missing; sequencing was by immunoSEQ multiplex PCR. The table has 50,000 to 55,000 clones, under 98% seen once. The source of this sequence is a human donor in good health. The sequencing sample was made of naive CD4+ T cells sorted from blood.

The chain's CDR3 is CASSTLRGGWGDGYTF. For the CDR3, the DNA is TGTGCCAGCAGCACCCTTCGGGGAGGTTGGGGTGATGGCTACACCTTC. The chain carries TRBV7-8 and TRBJ1-2, with D unresolved. The CDR3 sequence is 16 residues long. Trimming cost V 5 bases and J 6 bases, with 22 bases left between them. From germline, CDR1 is SGHVS and CDR2 FQNEAQ.